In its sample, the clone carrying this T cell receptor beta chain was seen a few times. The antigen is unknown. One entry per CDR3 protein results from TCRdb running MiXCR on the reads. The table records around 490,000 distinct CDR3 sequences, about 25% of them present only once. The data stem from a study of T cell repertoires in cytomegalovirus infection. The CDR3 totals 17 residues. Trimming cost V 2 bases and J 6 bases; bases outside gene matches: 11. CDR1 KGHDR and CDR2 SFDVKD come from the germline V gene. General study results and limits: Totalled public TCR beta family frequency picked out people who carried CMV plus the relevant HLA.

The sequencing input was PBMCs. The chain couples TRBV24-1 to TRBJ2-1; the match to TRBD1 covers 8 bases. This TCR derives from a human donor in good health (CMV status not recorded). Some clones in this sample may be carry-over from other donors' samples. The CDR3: CATSDSPGGVGINEQFF. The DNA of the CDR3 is TGTGCCACCAGTGATTCCCCAGGGGGCGTGGGCATCAATGAGCAGTTCTTC.